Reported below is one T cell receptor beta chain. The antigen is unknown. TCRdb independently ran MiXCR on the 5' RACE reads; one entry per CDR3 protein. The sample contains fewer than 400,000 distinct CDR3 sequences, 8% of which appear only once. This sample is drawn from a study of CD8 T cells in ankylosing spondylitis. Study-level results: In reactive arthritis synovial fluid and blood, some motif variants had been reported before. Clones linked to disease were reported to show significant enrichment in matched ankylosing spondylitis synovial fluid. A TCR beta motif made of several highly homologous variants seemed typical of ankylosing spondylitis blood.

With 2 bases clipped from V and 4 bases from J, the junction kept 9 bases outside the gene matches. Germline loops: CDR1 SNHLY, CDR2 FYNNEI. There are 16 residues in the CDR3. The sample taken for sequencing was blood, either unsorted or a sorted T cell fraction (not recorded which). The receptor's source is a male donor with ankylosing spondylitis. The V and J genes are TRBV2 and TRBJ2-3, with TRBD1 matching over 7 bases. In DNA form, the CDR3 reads TGTGCCAGCAGTGAATCGCGACAGGGATCTGCAGATACGCAGTATTTT. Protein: CASSESRQGSADTQYF.